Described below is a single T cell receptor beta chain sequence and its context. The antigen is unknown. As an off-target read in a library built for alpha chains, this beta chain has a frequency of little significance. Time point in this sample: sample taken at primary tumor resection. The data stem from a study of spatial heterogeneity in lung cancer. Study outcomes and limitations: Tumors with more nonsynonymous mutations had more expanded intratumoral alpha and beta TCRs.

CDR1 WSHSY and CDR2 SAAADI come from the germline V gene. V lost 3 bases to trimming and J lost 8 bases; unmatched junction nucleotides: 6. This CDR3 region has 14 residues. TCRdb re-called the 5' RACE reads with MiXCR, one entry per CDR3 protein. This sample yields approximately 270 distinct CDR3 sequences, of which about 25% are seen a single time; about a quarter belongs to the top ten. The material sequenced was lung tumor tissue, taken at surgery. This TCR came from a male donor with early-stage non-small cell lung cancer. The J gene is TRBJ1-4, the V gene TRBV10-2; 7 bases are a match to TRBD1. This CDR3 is CASSDQTGLEKLFF. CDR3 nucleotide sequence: TGCGCCAGCAGTGACCAGACAGGGCTGGAAAAACTGTTTTTT.